This T cell receptor beta chain is drawn from a study of blood T cells in healthy people across ages. Germline CDR1 and CDR2: SQVTM and ANQGSEA. CDR3 length equals 13 residues. The V and J ends lost 6 bases and 1 base respectively, with 12 bases between them. A second PCR of roughly 7 to 11 cycles used a sample-barcoded 5' primer and a J-beta primer mix. A single record per CDR3 protein comes from TCRdb applying MiXCR to the 5' RACE reads. This table has 550,000 to 600,000 distinct CDR3 sequences, roughly 29% appearing once. This clonotype was seen a single time. This rearrangement joins TRBV29-1 to TRBJ1-1; D gene ambiguous. Sequenced material: blood. This TCR was sampled from an older woman in good health. In DNA, the CDR3 is TGCAGCGTCTTACAACTAGGGAACACTGAAGCTTTCTTT. This sequence encodes CSVLQLGNTEAFF.